This T cell receptor beta chain was sequenced during a study of T cells after yellow fever vaccination. Study-level points and caveats: Boosting was followed by the reappearance of most primary-vaccination clones (about 96% CD4, around 86% CD8). Clonotypes appearing in both CD4 and CD8 compartments existed, and their share was small.

5'RACE template switching generated TCR cDNA, adding a universal primer site and UMIs. TCRdb analysed the 5' RACE reads with MiXCR anew, one entry per CDR3 protein. This table holds a few hundred thousand distinct CDR3 sequences, roughly 3.5% found once. This clonotype was seen repeatedly, ten times or more. No antigen is known for it. The CDR3 consists of 16 residues. Germline loops: CDR1 ENHRY, CDR2 SYGVKD. The V segment lost 7 bases and the J segment 0 bases; nucleotides outside the gene matches: 8. J is TRBJ2-2 and V is TRBV10-3, with 7 bases matching TRBD1. The receptor comes from a man younger than 30 who received the YFV17D yellow fever vaccine. The material sequenced was PBMCs, taken on the day of the yellow fever booster vaccination. CDR3 in amino acids: CAIKRTGASNTGELFF. The CDR3, as DNA: TGTGCCATCAAACGGACAGGCGCGTCGAACACCGGGGAGCTGTTTTTT.